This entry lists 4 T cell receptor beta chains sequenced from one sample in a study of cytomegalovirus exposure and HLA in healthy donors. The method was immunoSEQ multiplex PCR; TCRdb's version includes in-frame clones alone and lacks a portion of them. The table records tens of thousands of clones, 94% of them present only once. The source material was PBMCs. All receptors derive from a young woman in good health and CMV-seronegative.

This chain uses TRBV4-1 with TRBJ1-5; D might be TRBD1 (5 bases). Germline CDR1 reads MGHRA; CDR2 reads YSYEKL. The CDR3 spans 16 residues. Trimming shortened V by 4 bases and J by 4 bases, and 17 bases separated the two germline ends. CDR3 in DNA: TGCGCCAGCAGCCCGACCCCAGGGATTCCTAATCAGCCCCAGCATTTT. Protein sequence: CASSPTPGIPNQPQHF.

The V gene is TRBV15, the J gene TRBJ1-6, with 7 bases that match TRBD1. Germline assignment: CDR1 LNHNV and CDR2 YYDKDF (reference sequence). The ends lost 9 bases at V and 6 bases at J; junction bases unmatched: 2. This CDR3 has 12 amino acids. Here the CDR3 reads CATAGGNSPLHF. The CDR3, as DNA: TGTGCCACGGCAGGGGGTAATTCACCCCTCCACTTT.

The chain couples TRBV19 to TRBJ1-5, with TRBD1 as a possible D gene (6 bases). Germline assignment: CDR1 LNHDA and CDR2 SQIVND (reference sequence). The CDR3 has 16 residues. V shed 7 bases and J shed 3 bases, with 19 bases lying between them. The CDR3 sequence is CASMGATGLNNQPQHF. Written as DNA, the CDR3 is TGTGCCAGTATGGGGGCGACGGGCCTGAACAATCAGCCCCAGCATTTT.

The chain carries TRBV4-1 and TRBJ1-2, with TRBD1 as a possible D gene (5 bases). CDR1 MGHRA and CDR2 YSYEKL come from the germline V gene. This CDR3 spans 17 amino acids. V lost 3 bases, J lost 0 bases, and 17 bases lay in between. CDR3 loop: CASSHDWIDSPNYGYTF. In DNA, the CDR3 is TGCGCCAGCAGCCACGATTGGATCGACAGTCCTAACTATGGCTACACCTTC.